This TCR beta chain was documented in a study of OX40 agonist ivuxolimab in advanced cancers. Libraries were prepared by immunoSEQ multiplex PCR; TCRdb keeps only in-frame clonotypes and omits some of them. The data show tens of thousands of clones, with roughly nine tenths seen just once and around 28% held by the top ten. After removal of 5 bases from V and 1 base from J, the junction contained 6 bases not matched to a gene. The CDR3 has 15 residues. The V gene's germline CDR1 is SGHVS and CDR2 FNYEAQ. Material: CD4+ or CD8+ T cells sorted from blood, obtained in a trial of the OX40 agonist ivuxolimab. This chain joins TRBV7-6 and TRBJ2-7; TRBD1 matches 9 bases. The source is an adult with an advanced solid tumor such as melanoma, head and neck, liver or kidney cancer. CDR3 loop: CASSGGTGNSYEQYF. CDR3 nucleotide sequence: TGTGCCAGCAGCGGAGGGACAGGGAATTCCTACGAGCAGTACTTC.